The 30 T cell receptor beta chains below were found in one sample sequenced in a study of Tregs in tolerant kidney transplant recipients. Measured with immunoSEQ multiplex PCR; TCRdb has only the in-frame clones, and not every one. The sample yields about 77,000 clones, approximately 98% seen once. The specimen was CD4+ T cells from blood, collected before the transplant. The receptor set was obtained from a human donor who received a combined kidney and bone marrow transplant.

A few counts support this clone. The gene calls are TRBV9 and TRBJ2-5; a possible D gene is TRBD1 (5 bases). Germline CDR1 is SGDLS and CDR2 is YYNGEE. CDR3 length: 14 residues. Trimming pared 4 bases from V and 3 bases from J, leaving 13 bases between. CDR3 sequence (DNA): TGTGCCAGCAGCCCTCGAGACAGAGAAGAGACCCAGTACTTC. It yields the protein CASSPRDREETQYF.

The genes are TRBV7-3 and TRBJ2-4; tentative D call: TRBD1 (6 bases). V was clipped by 0 bases and J by 8 bases, with 14 bases between them. Per germline, CDR1 SGHTA and CDR2 FQGTGA. The CDR3 covers 15 residues. CDR3 region: CASSLTSGAGDIQYF. The CDR3 nucleotides are TGTGCCAGCAGCTTAACTAGTGGCGCAGGGGACATTCAGTACTTC.

This chain links TRBV7-2 with TRBJ2-3; 10 bases are shared with TRBD2. Germline CDR1 SGHTA, CDR2 FQGNSA. The ends lost 1 base at V and 1 base at J; junction bases unmatched: 2. The CDR3 totals 16 residues. CDR3 nucleotides: TGTGCCAGCAGCTTAGAAAGCGGGAGGGGCACAGATACGCAGTATTTT. The encoded protein is CASSLESGRGTDTQYF.

Only one count was recorded for this clone. This rearrangement joins TRBV28 to TRBJ2-4; D is perhaps TRBD1 (6 bases). The CDR3 is 13 amino acids. The germline V gene encodes CDR1 MDHEN and CDR2 SYDVKM. V gave up 10 bases and J gave up 3 bases, with 13 bases separating them. The CDR3 spells CATTGFGKNIQYF. The CDR3 coding sequence is TGTGCCACCACAGGGTTTGGCAAAAACATTCAGTACTTC.

CDR3 amino acids: CASSYRLGGTDTQYF. Written as DNA, the CDR3 is TGTGCCAGCAGTTACCGTCTAGGTGGCACAGATACGCAGTATTTT. The chain is built from TRBV6-5 and TRBJ2-3; no clear D. The CDR3 is 15 residues long. Trimming removed 2 bases at V and 1 base at J, with 10 bases between. The germline CDR1 and CDR2 sequences are MNHEY and SVGAGI.

This clone has just one count. This rearrangement joins TRBV9 to TRBJ1-1, with D possibly being TRBD1 (6 bases). The CDR3 has 14 residues. V lost 0 bases to trimming and J lost 6 bases, with 12 bases between them. From germline, CDR1 is SGDLS and CDR2 YYNGEE. The CDR3 nucleotides are TGTGCCAGCAGCGTAGAAACGGGGGGCTCTGAAGCTTTCTTT. It codes for CASSVETGGSEAFF.

This clone appeared a single time. The chain couples TRBV5-8 to TRBJ1-1, with D uncertain. The CDR3 has 13 amino acids. The V and J ends lost 1 base and 1 base respectively, with 5 bases between them. Germline CDR1 SGHTS, CDR2 YDEGEE. The CDR3 nucleotides read TGTGCCAGCAGCTTGACAGCGAACACTGAAGCTTTCTTT. Amino acid sequence: CASSLTANTEAFF.

This chain links TRBV7-2 with TRBJ2-2; 7 bases map to TRBD1. V was pared by 1 base and J by 7 bases, with 3 bases of the junction left unmatched. CDR1 and CDR2 (germline): SGHTA, FQGNSA. The CDR3 consists of 14 residues. DNA for the CDR3: TGTGCCAGCAGCTTAGTCAGGGGGATCGGGGAGCTGTTTTTT. This sequence encodes CASSLVRGIGELFF.

The rearrangement uses TRBV28 and TRBJ1-5; the D gene is possibly TRBD1 (5 bases). Deletions cut 2 bases from V and 1 base from J, with 12 bases between. The CDR3 sequence is 16 residues long. The germline V gene has CDR1 MDHEN and CDR2 SYDVKM. The CDR3 coding sequence is TGTGCCAGCAGTTTACCAACAGGTAACAGCAATCAGCCCCAGCATTTT. Translating gives CASSLPTGNSNQPQHF.

The V and J genes are TRBV19 and TRBJ2-2, with D tentatively TRBD1 (5 bases). V dropped 7 bases and J dropped 5 bases, with 14 bases sitting between them. The CDR3 spans 14 residues. Germline values: CDR1 LNHDA, CDR2 SQIVND (reference sequence). CDR3 protein: CASNLQGITGELFF. CDR3 sequence (DNA): TGTGCCAGTAATCTCCAGGGTATAACCGGGGAGCTGTTTTTT. The entire variable domain, with the rest obtained from reference TRBV19 and TRBJ2-2, is as follows: DGGITQSPKYLFRKEGQNVTLSCEQNLNHDAMYWYRQDPGQGLRLIYYSQIVNDFQKGDIAEGYSVSREKKESFPLTVTSAQKNPTAFYLCASNLQGITGELFFGEGSRLTVL.

This clone was recorded once. The chain is built from TRBV10-3 and TRBJ1-6; the D gene is possibly TRBD1 (6 bases). Germline V gene sequence: CDR1 ENHRY, CDR2 SYGVKD. Trimming cost V 10 bases and J 8 bases, with 12 bases left between them. The CDR3 has 12 amino acids. DNA for the CDR3: TGTGCCAACAGGGACGGGGATTCACCCCTCCACTTT. This translates into CANRDGDSPLHF.

The CDR3 DNA is TGTGCCAGCAGCGTAGGTAATAGCGGCGGAGATACGCAGTATTTT. This translates into CASSVGNSGGDTQYF. The chain employs TRBV9 and TRBJ2-3; D perhaps matches TRBD2 (6 bases). Trimming removed 0 bases at V and 5 bases at J, with 13 bases between. The CDR3 totals 15 residues. CDR1 is SGDLS and CDR2 is YYNGEE in the germline V gene. The complete variable domain, with remaining parts taken from reference TRBV9 and TRBJ2-3, reads DSGVTQTPKHLITATGQRVTLRCSPRSGDLSVYWYQQSLDQGLQFLIQYYNGEERAKGNILERFSAQQFPDLHSELNLSSLELGDSALYFCASSVGNSGGDTQYFGPGTRLTVL.

The chain employs TRBV7-2 and TRBJ2-2; 11 nucleotides line up with TRBD1. Trimming cost V 5 bases and J 5 bases; bases outside gene matches: 7. CDR1 is SGHTA, CDR2 FQGNSA, per germline. The CDR3 is 16 amino acids. CDR3 region: CASSRWTGGQTGELFF. The CDR3 DNA follows: TGTGCCAGCAGCCGCTGGACAGGGGGCCAAACCGGGGAGCTGTTTTTT. Combining the CDR3 with reference TRBV7-2 and TRBJ2-2 gives the whole variable domain GAGVSQSPSNKVTEKGKDVELRCDPISGHTALYWYRQSLGQGLEFLIYFQGNSAPDKSGLPSDRFSAERTGGSVSTLTIQRTQQEDSAVYLCASSRWTGGQTGELFFGEGSRLTVL.

This clone was found once. The V call is TRBV5-5, the J call TRBJ2-7; 8 nucleotides agree with TRBD1. V dropped 4 bases and J dropped 2; count of bases not matched to a gene: 5. The length of the CDR3 is 14 residues. The germline CDR1 and CDR2 sequences are SGHKS and YYEKEE (reference sequence). DNA of the CDR3: TGTGCCAGCAGCCCCGGGACAGGCGCCTACGAGCAGTACTTC. Translated: CASSPGTGAYEQYF.

The chain links TRBV10-3 to TRBJ1-3, with a weak D call TRBD1 (5 bases). Germline V gene lookup returns CDR1 ENHRY and CDR2 SYGVKD. V lost 2 bases, J lost 0 bases, and 8 bases lay in between. CDR3 size: 15 residues. The CDR3: CAISEPGGSGNTIYF. The CDR3 region has the DNA TGTGCCATCAGTGAGCCCGGGGGCTCTGGAAACACCATATATTTT.

The chain carries TRBV19 and TRBJ2-5; TRBD2 is a possible D gene (5 bases). V lost 5 bases, J lost 0 bases, and 10 bases lay in between. CDR3 length equals 14 residues. Germline assignment: CDR1 LNHDA and CDR2 SQIVND (reference sequence). The CDR3, as DNA: TGTGCCAGTAGTCCGGGGTTAGACCAAGAGACCCAGTACTTC. Protein product: CASSPGLDQETQYF.

On this clone: Other DNA sequences within the sample encode an identical CDR3. This chain uses TRBV5-1 with TRBJ1-1, with 8 bases matching TRBD1. CDR1 and CDR2 from the germline V gene are SGHRS and YFSETQ. The ends lost 4 bases at V and 4 bases at J; junction bases unmatched: 6. The CDR3 covers 14 residues. This chain's CDR3 is CASSLQGAGTEAFF. CDR3 in DNA: TGCGCCAGCAGCCTTCAGGGGGCCGGCACTGAAGCTTTCTTT.

This clone was seen once. The DNA of the CDR3 is TGTGCCATCAGGGGCCGCGCGGGGGGTGTTGAAGAGACCCAGTACTTC. This sequence encodes CAIRGRAGGVEETQYF. The chain is built from TRBV10-3 and TRBJ2-5, with 8 bases that match TRBD2. The CDR3 runs 16 residues. J lost 3 bases, V lost 6 bases, and 12 bases had no gene match. CDR1 and CDR2 (germline): ENHRY, SYGVKD.

The chain links TRBV29-1 to TRBJ1-4, with D possibly matching TRBD1 (5 bases). From germline, CDR1 is SQVTM and CDR2 ANQGSEA. The CDR3 loop spans 13 amino acids. The V end lost 6 bases, the J end lost 8 bases, and 16 bases lay between the germline ends. CDR3 DNA sequence: TGCAGCGTGCGGGGGACGCTGAGAGAAAAACTGTTTTTT. Protein product: CSVRGTLREKLFF.

The chain uses TRBV7-6 and TRBJ2-5; TRBD2 matches 8 bases. Losses at the gene ends were 5 bases for V and 4 bases for J; bases not matched to a gene: 15. The CDR3 contains 17 residues. Per germline, CDR1 SGHVS and CDR2 FNYEAQ. CDR3 in amino acids: CASSPGTAGGIIETQYF. CDR3 nucleotides: TGTGCCAGCAGCCCGGGGACGGCGGGAGGCATAATAGAGACCCAGTACTTC.

The gene calls are TRBV19 and TRBJ2-2; 13 positions match TRBD2. Germline V gene data show CDR1 as LNHDA and CDR2 as SQIVND (reference sequence). The CDR3 covers 18 residues. The J segment lost 8 bases and the V segment lost 10 bases, leaving 19 bases of the junction unmatched. CDR3 sequence reads: CATKHLLGLAGVTGELFF. The CDR3 coding sequence is TGTGCCACCAAACACCTGCTCGGACTAGCGGGAGTCACGGGGGAGCTGTTTTTT.

The chain couples TRBV7-3 to TRBJ2-1; TRBD2 is a possible D gene (5 bases). The germline V and J ends were trimmed by 3 bases and 5 bases, with 5 bases remaining between them. The CDR3 consists of 12 residues. Germline V gives CDR1 SGHTA, CDR2 FQGTGA. CDR3 nucleotides: TGTGCCAGCAGCTTGCGGGACAATGAGCAGTTCTTC. As protein: CASSLRDNEQFF.

The chain couples TRBV2 to TRBJ2-7; the D gene is possibly TRBD1 (5 bases). Between the trimmed V and J ends, which lost 2 bases and 0 bases, there was a span of 8 bases. Germline-derived CDR1 and CDR2 are SNHLY and FYNNEI. CDR3 length equals 14 residues. The DNA of the CDR3 is TGTGCCAGCAGTGAACAGGGAAGCTCCTACGAGCAGTACTTC. As protein: CASSEQGSSYEQYF.

The chain employs TRBV19 and TRBJ2-1; 11 bases line up with TRBD2. The CDR3 extends over 15 amino acids. The junction had 5 bases not matched to a gene; V was cut back by 6 bases and J by 4 bases. Germline assignment: CDR1 LNHDA and CDR2 SQIVND (reference sequence). The CDR3 reads CASRVAGGPYNEQFF. The DNA of the CDR3 is TGTGCCAGTAGGGTAGCGGGGGGGCCTTACAATGAGCAGTTCTTC.

The rearrangement joins TRBV28 to TRBJ2-5; 7 bases fit TRBD2. The length of the CDR3 is 16 residues. Losses at the gene ends were 6 bases for V and 3 bases for J; bases not matched to a gene: 13. Germline lookup yields CDR1 MDHEN and CDR2 SYDVKM. CDR3 sequence reads: CASSTTGLAAKETQYF. CDR3 DNA: TGTGCCAGCAGCACCACTGGGCTAGCGGCAAAAGAGACCCAGTACTTC.

The chain employs TRBV2 and TRBJ1-5; no firm D call. Trimming removed 3 bases at V and 7 bases at J, with 13 bases between. The germline CDR1 and CDR2 sequences are SNHLY and FYNNEI. The CDR3 totals 14 residues. The CDR3 DNA reads as TGTGCCAGCAGTGATAGGCGTTCGGGACAGCCCCAGCATTTT. It encodes CASSDRRSGQPQHF.

The V and J genes are TRBV28 and TRBJ1-5; 9 bases agree with TRBD1. Trimming cost V 9 bases and J 3 bases; bases outside gene matches: 6. This CDR3 is built from 14 residues. Looked up from germline, CDR1 is MDHEN and CDR2 is SYDVKM. The CDR3 DNA follows: TGTGCCAGTCATCGGGACAGGGACAATCAGCCCCAGCATTTT. Protein: CASHRDRDNQPQHF.

The rearrangement links TRBV30 to TRBJ1-2; D not certain. Germline assignment: CDR1 GTSNPN and CDR2 SVGIG (reference sequence). V shed 0 bases and J shed 8 bases, with 7 bases lying between them. The CDR3 is made up of 11 amino acids. The CDR3 nucleotides are TGTGCCTGGAGTGTGAGATTAGGCTACACCTTC. Translation: CAWSVRLGYTF.

The chain employs TRBV25-1 and TRBJ2-2; D uncertain. CDR1 MGHDK and CDR2 SYGVNS come from the germline V gene. Trimming stripped 6 bases from V and 6 bases from J, with 8 bases between. CDR3 size: 12 residues. CDR3: CASRRVSGELFF. CDR3 DNA sequence: TGTGCCAGCAGACGGGTGTCCGGGGAGCTGTTTTTT. The full variable domain, in which reference TRBV25-1 and TRBJ2-2 provide the parts outside the CDR3, is EADIYQTPRYLVIGTGKKITLECSQTMGHDKMYWYQQDPGMELHLIHYSYGVNSTEKGDLSSESTVSRIRTEHFPLTLESARPSHTSQYLCASRRVSGELFFGEGSRLTVL.

The gene calls are TRBV6-6 and TRBJ1-5; D is possibly TRBD1 (6 bases). Germline V gives CDR1 MNHNY, CDR2 SVGAGI (reference sequence). V shed 3 bases and J shed 0 bases, with 9 bases lying between them. This CDR3 has 15 residues. This chain's CDR3 is CASSYGQTSNQPQHF. CDR3 in DNA: TGTGCCAGCAGTTATGGACAGACTAGCAATCAGCCCCAGCATTTT.